This T cell receptor (beta chain) was sequenced for a study of blood T cell repertoires in COVID-19 (TCRdb year 2020). Background for the entire study: Samples from collaborators originated in the United States, Italy and Spain and spanned both the acute and convalescent phases of COVID-19. Where available, HLA class I and class II types were obtained from metadata supplied by the sample provider rather than from assay-based typing. The prospective study material was composed of cDNA or gDNA derived from T cells, B-cell-depleted T cells, or PBMCs. The dataset comprised deeply sampled blood TCRbeta repertoires from subjects exposed to, actively infected with, or recovered from COVID-19. The repertoires were released in a freely available public database intended as a resource for research on the immune response to SARS-CoV-2. The samples were drawn from two sources: the first 160 participants of the ongoing ImmuneRACE study, and about 1,300 subjects contributed by 6 global collaborators. Nearly every sample came with metadata listing a de-identified subject ID, COVID-19 status, age in years and sex.

CDR1 MNHEY and CDR2 SVGAGI are derived from the germline V gene. The junction shows trimming of 6 bases on V and 10 bases on J, plus 7 bases between the germline ends. The CDR3 runs 10 amino acids, cysteine and phenylalanine included. Only CDR3 DNA is held: 30 bases, read in frame from base 1. The paper's findings and limits, for the study overall: How much clinical and demographic metadata was included differed by source and by participant, and the metadata was provided uncurated.

For this clone: The specificity of this receptor is unknown. Base qualities are not provided; no much larger clone lies one nucleotide away.

Participants in the prospective study were enrolled through a virtual design, were aged roughly 18 to 100 years, and lived in under 25 United States geographic areas. To assign participants to cohorts, the prospective study relied on clinical history that participants themselves reported in a screening survey and a study questionnaire. In the prospective study, mobile phlebotomists collected whole blood, serum and a nasopharyngeal or oropharyngeal swab from each participant. Prospective study participants could optionally give additional blood draws and questionnaires over an approximately two-month period. Prospective study blood samples were shipped either frozen or at room temperature before DNA extraction. TCRbeta CDR3 regions were amplified from genomic DNA using the immunoSEQ Assay, a bias-controlled multiplex PCR. Concerning the study's data processing: Nucleated cell counts per sample were estimated from amplification of reference gene primers within the assay. To quantify the absolute abundance of each unique TCRbeta CDR3 rearrangement, sequence reads were collapsed and filtered. For each sample, productive Simpson clonality was calculated as the square root of Simpson's diversity index across productive rearrangements. Here the immuneACCESS table is served through TCRdb, limited to in-frame sequences with V and J called. Missing clones are a known gap in these copies; in checked studies unresolved V genes cover under half, and the rest lacks a known reason. The V and J calls and clone size come from that table; D and trimming were worked out from the DNA. The sample table shows hundreds of thousands of clones, and around 89% are seen once. 3.5% to 4.5% of the sample comes from the top ten.

The chain links TRBV6-5 with TRBJ2-1; a confident D gene designation cannot be given. The sample was PBMCs or T cells enriched from blood (not recorded which). The clonotype comes from a woman aged 18-29 years with acute COVID-19. The DNA sequence is given as TGTGCCAGCAGCCCCCGGGAGCAGTTCTTC. Its translation is CASSPREQFF.